This T cell receptor beta chain was captured by sequencing in a study of regulatory T cells in long-lasting Graves disease. Whole-study findings and limits: The analysis examined peripheral blood only and excluded thyroid tissue. It was possible that the small sample size reduced accuracy.

Time point described: newly diagnosed GD, antithyroid drugs for less than 3 months. RNA isolated from PBMCs was used to make the TCR library. Of note for this clonotype: Its antigen is unidentified.

iRepertoire HTBI primers and Arm-PCR of CDR3 regions built TCR beta libraries. TCRdb re-called the multiplex PCR reads with MiXCR, one entry per CDR3 protein. This table holds 420,000 or so distinct CDR3 sequences, 15% to 20% found once. Germline V gene data show CDR1 as SQVTM and CDR2 as ANQGSEA. The CDR3 consists of 14 residues. V shed 4 bases and J shed 10 bases, with 21 bases lying between them. These records were also assigned to another study, of T cells in Graves' hyperthyroidism and ophthalmopathy.

The clonotype was recovered from a woman aged 18-29 years with Graves disease. This sequence joins TRBV29-1 and TRBJ2-3; no clear D. The material sequenced was peripheral blood mononuclear cells (PBMCs), taken at new diagnosis, from a patient treated with antithyroid drugs. CDR3 DNA: TGCAGCGTTGTTAGTTTGTCGGTAGGGCAAGCGCAGTATTTT. Its protein is CSVVSLSVGQAQYF.